This T cell receptor beta chain emerged from a study of cytomegalovirus exposure and HLA in healthy donors. The CDR3 has 14 residues. With V trimmed by 6 bases and J by 8 bases, 11 bases remained unmatched. CDR1 and CDR2 (germline): MNHEY, SVGAGI. PCR involved 60 Vbeta and 13 Jbeta primers. Libraries were prepared by immunoSEQ multiplex PCR; TCRdb keeps only in-frame clonotypes and omits some of them. The data contain 150,000 to 200,000 clones, 65% to 80% of them singletons. Notes on this clone: Its antigen is not identified.

Study-wide findings and caveats: A later analysis linked a missense DCLRE1C variant to TCR beta V- and J-gene trimming.

Sequenced sample: PBMCs. This receptor was identified in a woman aged 40 to 50 in good health and CMV-seropositive. V is TRBV6-5 and J is TRBJ1-2, with 8 bases identical to TRBD1. CDR3 DNA sequence: TGTGCCAGCAGCCCCCAGGGGGCCTTTGACGGCTACACCTTC. Translation gives CASSPQGAFDGYTF.